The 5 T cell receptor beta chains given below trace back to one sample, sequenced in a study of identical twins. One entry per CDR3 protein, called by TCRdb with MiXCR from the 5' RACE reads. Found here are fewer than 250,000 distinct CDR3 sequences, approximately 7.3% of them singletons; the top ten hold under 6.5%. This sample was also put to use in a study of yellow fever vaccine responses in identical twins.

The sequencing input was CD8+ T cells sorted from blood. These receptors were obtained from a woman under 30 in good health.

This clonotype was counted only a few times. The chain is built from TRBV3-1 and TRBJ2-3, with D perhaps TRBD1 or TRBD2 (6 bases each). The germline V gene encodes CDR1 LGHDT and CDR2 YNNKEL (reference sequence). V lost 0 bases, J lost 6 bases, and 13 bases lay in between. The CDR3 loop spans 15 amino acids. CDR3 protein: CASSQDGGRRDTQYF. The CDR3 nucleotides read TGTGCCAGCAGCCAAGACGGGGGCCGACGGGATACGCAGTATTTT.

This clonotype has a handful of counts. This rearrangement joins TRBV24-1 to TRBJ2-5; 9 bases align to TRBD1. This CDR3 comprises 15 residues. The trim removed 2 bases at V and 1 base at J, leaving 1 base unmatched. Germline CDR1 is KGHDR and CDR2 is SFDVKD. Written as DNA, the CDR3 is TGTGCCACCAGTGATTGGACAGGGGTCCAAGAGACCCAGTACTTC. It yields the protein CATSDWTGVQETQYF.

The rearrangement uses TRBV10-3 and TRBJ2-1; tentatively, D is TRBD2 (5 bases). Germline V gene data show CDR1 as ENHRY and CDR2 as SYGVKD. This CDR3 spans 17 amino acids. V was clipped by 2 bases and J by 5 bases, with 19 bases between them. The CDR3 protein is CAISEDEGVIGNNEQFF. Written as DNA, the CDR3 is TGTGCCATCAGTGAGGATGAGGGAGTAATCGGTAACAATGAGCAGTTCTTC.

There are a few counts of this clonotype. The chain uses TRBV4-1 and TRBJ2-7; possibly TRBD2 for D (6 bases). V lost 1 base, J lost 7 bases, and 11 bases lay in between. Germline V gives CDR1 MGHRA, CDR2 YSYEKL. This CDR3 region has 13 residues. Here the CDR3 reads CASSQAPGREQYV. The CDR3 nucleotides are TGCGCCAGCAGCCAAGCCCCGGGGAGGGAGCAGTACGTC.

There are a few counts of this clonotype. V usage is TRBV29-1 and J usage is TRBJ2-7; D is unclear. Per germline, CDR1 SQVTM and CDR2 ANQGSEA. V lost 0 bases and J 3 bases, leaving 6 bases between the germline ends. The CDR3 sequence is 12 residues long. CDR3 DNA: TGCAGCGTTGAAGACCCGGACTACGAGCAGTACTTC. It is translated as CSVEDPDYEQYF.